This entry concerns a single T cell receptor (beta chain). MiXCR, applied by TCRdb to the RT-PCR reads, yields one record per CDR3 protein. The repertoire holds 100,000 to 130,000 distinct CDR3 sequences, with approximately 40% as singletons. V lost 5 bases and J lost 7, with 9 bases in between. This CDR3 is 12 amino acids long. Per germline, CDR1 MNHEY and CDR2 SVGEGT. This sample was taken from a study of patients and donors after allogeneic stem cell transplantation. This TCR was sampled from a human donor who was either an allogeneic HSCT recipient or a stem cell or donor lymphocyte infusion donor (not recorded which). It is not recorded whose cells these are; they may come from a transplant donor. Sequenced input: blood, either unsorted or a sorted T cell fraction (not recorded which). The chain has TRBV6-2 or TRBV6-3 and TRBJ2-4; tentative D call: TRBD1 (6 bases). CDR3 sequence reads: CASSPQGNIQYF. The CDR3 region has the DNA TGTGCCAGCAGTCCACAGGGTAACATTCAGTACTTC.